Here is one TCR beta chain with its context. As yet, its antigen is unknown. This record comes from a study of radiotherapy plus CTLA-4 blockade in lung cancer. Whole-study context: Objective responses were documented in around 18% of patients, with disease control in about 28%.

Lung cancer patients with chemo-refractory metastatic non-small-cell disease were given focal radiation plus CTLA-4 blockade with ipilimumab. Produced via immunoSEQ multiplex PCR; TCRdb's table is partial and in-frame only. The repertoire holds 120,000 or so clones, with over 80% as singletons. Whole-study results and caveats: It was early blood T cell clone dynamics, with interferon-beta, that reportedly best predicted response. TCR clones of tumor origin grew in blood after radiotherapy plus ipilimumab.

CDR1 and CDR2 (germline): SNHLY, FYNNEI. CDR3 length equals 15 residues. This sequence originates from a human donor with non-small cell lung cancer that progressed on radiotherapy plus ipilimumab. J is TRBJ2-5 and V is TRBV2; TRBD2 is a possible D gene (6 bases). The J call may be faulty, since TRBJ2-7 better matches the DNA end. The sample in question was peripheral blood, obtained from a patient treated with radiotherapy plus ipilimumab. The chain's CDR3 is CASSESRRGRYEQYF. The CDR3 bases are TGTGCCAGCAGTGAATCTCGGCGGGGTCGGTACGAGCAGTACTTC.